A selection of T cell receptor beta chains follows, all from one sample in a study of shared clonotypes between healthy human individuals. The assay was immunoSEQ multiplex PCR, and TCRdb's table has in-frame clones only and misses some. This sample has a few million clones, with approximately 92% found just once. What was sequenced was naive CD8+ T cells from PBMCs. All receptors come from a man younger than 35 in good health. Some clones in this sample may be carry-over from other donors' samples. CDR3s include the opening cysteine and the closing phenylalanine or tryptophan. The order of the fields is V gene, D gene, J gene, clone size, CDR3 DNA, CDR3 protein. D genes are given only for firm matches. Only part of the rows carry a size: once, few, many, or a class if the clone is expanded.

TRBV28,.,TRBJ2-2,.,TGTGCCAGCAGCTTCATGGGGGAGGCCGGGGAGCTGTTTTTT,CASSFMGEAGELFF
TRBV27,TRBD2,TRBJ2-1,once,TGTGCCAGCAGTTTCCTCCTCGGGACTAGCACCTACAATGAGCAGTTCTTC,CASSFLLGTSTYNEQFF
TRBV28,.,TRBJ1-5,.,TGTGCCAGCAGCCGCGAGGGGGGGCAGCATTTT,CASSREGGQHF
TRBV9,TRBD2,TRBJ2-1,.,TGTGCCAGCAGCGTAGGCGGGAGGCCCCCCAATGAGCAGTTCTTC,CASSVGGRPPNEQFF
TRBV6-5,TRBD1,TRBJ1-2,.,TGTGCCAGCAGACCTGGGACAGGGCTTGGCTACACCTTC,CASRPGTGLGYTF
TRBV9,.,TRBJ2-5,.,TGTGCCAGCAGCGCTTGGGACTCTCAAGAGACCCAGTACTTC,CASSAWDSQETQYF
TRBV7-6,TRBD1,TRBJ2-3,.,TGTGCCAGCAGCATCACGACAGGGGTCACAGATACGCAGTATTTT,CASSITTGVTDTQYF
TRBV6-1,.,TRBJ1-1,.,TGTGCCAGCAGTGACCCCACCGACAGGATGTACACTGAAGCTTTCTTT,CASSDPTDRMYTEAFF
TRBV10-1,TRBD2,TRBJ2-7,.,TGCGCCAGCAGTGAGTCCGCACTAGCGGACCCCTACGAGCAGTACTTC,CASSESALADPYEQYF
TRBV5-1,.,TRBJ1-1,once,TGCGCCAGCAGCTCCCAGAGGGGAAAGAACACTGAAGCTTTCTTT,CASSSQRGKNTEAFF
TRBV4-1,TRBD2,TRBJ2-3,.,TGCGCCAGCAGCCATCTAGCGGAACCGAGCACAGATACGCAGTATTTT,CASSHLAEPSTDTQYF
TRBV6-1,.,TRBJ1-2,.,TGTGCCAGCAGTGAAGGTCCCGGGGGGCTGGATGGCTACACCTTC,CASSEGPGGLDGYTF
TRBV5-6,.,TRBJ1-3,.,TGTGCCAGCAGTTCCGGACAGGGAAACACCATATATTTT,CASSSGQGNTIYF
TRBV27,.,TRBJ2-7,.,TGTGCCAGCAGTTTTAGGCTAAACTACGAGCAGTACTTC,CASSFRLNYEQYF
TRBV4-1,.,TRBJ2-7,.,TGCGCCAGCAGCCAAGCGCTACACTACGAGCAGTACTTC,CASSQALHYEQYF
TRBV28,.,TRBJ2-5,once,TGTGCCAGCAGTCCACCGCACGTGACCCAGTACTTC,CASSPPHVTQYF
TRBV10-3,.,TRBJ1-1,.,TGTGCCATCAGTGGGAAGCCTCAGGGAGGGGGCACTGAAGCTTTCTTT,CAISGKPQGGGTEAFF
TRBV7-8,.,TRBJ1-5,.,TGTGCCAGCAGCTCTACTGTTGGGGAGGGGCAGCCCCAGCATTTT,CASSSTVGEGQPQHF
TRBV2,TRBD2,TRBJ2-5,.,TGTGCCAGCAGTCAGGGACTAGCGGGAGGGCCGGAAGAGACCCAGTACTTC,CASSQGLAGGPEETQYF
TRBV2,.,TRBJ1-1,few,TGTGCCAGCAGTGAGGGACGGATCACTGAAGCTTTCTTT,CASSEGRITEAFF
TRBV10-3,.,TRBJ2-5,.,TGTGCCATCAGTGAGTCGATCGGGCTTCAGTACTTC,CAISESIGLQYF
TRBV6-1,.,TRBJ2-3,.,TGTGCCAGCAGTGTCCCCAGGGCAGGGACAGATACGCAGTATTTT,CASSVPRAGTDTQYF
TRBV7-8,.,TRBJ2-1,.,TGTGCCAGCAGCTTAGTTTTCTACAATGAGCAGTTCTTC,CASSLVFYNEQFF
TRBV7-2,TRBD2,TRBJ2-7,.,TGTGCCAGCAGCTTAGGTCTAGCGGGCAGTAACGAGCAGTACTTC,CASSLGLAGSNEQYF
TRBV7-9,.,TRBJ2-7,.,TGTGCCAGCAGCTCCCCGCCCAGGGCCTACGAGCAGTACTTC,CASSSPPRAYEQYF
TRBV27,.,TRBJ1-5,.,TGTGCCAGCAGTTTTAAAGGGGGGGAGCCCCAGCATTTT,CASSFKGGEPQHF
TRBV7-3,.,TRBJ1-2,.,TGTGCCAGCAGGCGGGGACACGGAGACTTGCGGGACTATGGCTACACCTTC,CASRRGHGDLRDYGYTF
TRBV13,.,TRBJ2-7,.,TGTGCCAGCAGCGGCAGGGGAGGCGAGCAGTACTTC,CASSGRGGEQYF
TRBV19,.,TRBJ2-7,few,TGTGCCAGTAGTATTACCTTACAGGGAATACACGAGCAGTACTTC,CASSITLQGIHEQYF
TRBV4-1,TRBD1,TRBJ2-1,.,TGCGCCAGCAGCCGGACAGGGCCCCCAACTACGAATGAGCAGTTCTTC,CASSRTGPPTTNEQFF
TRBV9,.,TRBJ1-4,.,TGTGCCAGCAGCGTAGCGGGGGGTGAGAATGAAAAACTGTTTTTT,CASSVAGGENEKLFF
TRBV5-1,TRBD1,TRBJ2-5,.,TGCGCCAGCAGCTTCAGCGGACAGGGGGGAATCCAAGAGACCCAGTACTTC,CASSFSGQGGIQETQYF
TRBV10-3,TRBD1,TRBJ2-7,once,TGTGCCATCAGTGACCTGGACAGAGACAGGGGGTACGAGCAGTACTTC,CAISDLDRDRGYEQYF
TRBV6-1,TRBD1,TRBJ1-2,.,TGTGCCAGCAGTCACCGGGGGGACAGCGGCTATGGCTACACCTTC,CASSHRGDSGYGYTF
TRBV10-2,TRBD1,TRBJ2-7,.,TGCGCCAGCAGTCCCGGGACAGGGGGTTCCTACGAGCAGTACTTC,CASSPGTGGSYEQYF
TRBV4-3,TRBD2,TRBJ2-1,.,TGCGCCAGCAGCCAAGTTTGGCGGGAGAGTTCTGATGAGCAGTTCTTC,CASSQVWRESSDEQFF
TRBV10-3,TRBD2,TRBJ2-2,.,TGTGCCATCAGGGGCGGGAGGGCGAACACCGGGGAGCTGTTTTTT,CAIRGGRANTGELFF
TRBV15,TRBD2,TRBJ2-1,.,TGTGCCACCAGTAGCGGGAGGGCCCTGTACAATGAGCAGTTCTTC,CATSSGRALYNEQFF
TRBV6-5,.,TRBJ1-1,.,TGTGCCAGCAGTTACTTTCAGGGGTCTGAAGCTTTCTTT,CASSYFQGSEAFF
TRBV4-1,.,TRBJ2-7,.,TGCGCCAGCAGCCAAGCACAGGGTTCCACCTACGAGCAGTACTTC,CASSQAQGSTYEQYF
TRBV5-1,TRBD1,TRBJ1-1,.,TGCGCCAGCAGCTTGGGGAACAGGGGTCAGATGAACACTGAAGCTTTCTTT,CASSLGNRGQMNTEAFF
TRBV5-1,.,TRBJ2-2,.,TGCGCCAGCAGCCCCTATGGGCAGGGGTCCGCCGGGGAGCTGTTTTTT,CASSPYGQGSAGELFF
TRBV27,TRBD1,TRBJ1-5,.,TGTGCCAGCAGTTTGACAGGGTGGAATAGCAATCAGCCCCAGCATTTT,CASSLTGWNSNQPQHF
TRBV11-2,.,TRBJ2-7,.,TGTGCCAGCAGCTTAGGGGCATTTACCTACGAGCAGTACTTC,CASSLGAFTYEQYF
TRBV7-9,.,TRBJ1-2,.,TGTGCCAGCAGCCTGGGCCCCGGGACCTCTGTTAGTGGCTACACCTTC,CASSLGPGTSVSGYTF
TRBV7-3,TRBD2,TRBJ2-1,.,TGTGCCAGCAGCGCACTAGCGGGAGGCTACAATGAGCAGTTCTTC,CASSALAGGYNEQFF
TRBV27,TRBD2,TRBJ2-1,.,TGTGCCAGCAGTTTAGCGGGAGGGTCCAATGAGCAGTTCTTC,CASSLAGGSNEQFF
TRBV4-3,TRBD1,TRBJ2-7,.,TGCGCCAGCAGCGGGGACAGGGGGCACGAGCAGTACTTC,CASSGDRGHEQYF